What follows describes a single T cell receptor (beta chain). What it recognizes is unknown. This table comes from immunoSEQ multiplex PCR, and its TCRdb copy is limited to in-frame clones, with some not included. Seen here are 35,000 to 55,000 clones, under 80% observed once, and the top ten hold about 31%. Viral peptide pools were used in the ViraFEST assay to expand antigen-specific CD4+ T cells, and sequencing came afterward. The authors isolated CD4+ T cells after about eleven days of culture. The individual was infected with SARS-CoV-2 between March and December 2020, as confirmed by PCR. This specimen comes from a study of vaccination effects on CD4 cells after COVID-19. Study information: Two doses of BNT162b2 or mRNA-1273 vaccine were administered to participants. There were a couple of convalescent patients who gave samples 16 days and one week before vaccination.

This CDR3 is 11 amino acids long. The germline V gene encodes CDR1 DFQATT and CDR2 SNEGSKA (reference sequence). Trimming removed 6 bases from V and 7 bases from J, with 13 bases in between. The sample in question was CD4+ T cells from PBMCs cultured with a peptide pool, obtained before COVID-19 vaccination. V usage is TRBV20-1 and J usage is TRBJ2-7; D unclear. The receptor's source is a human donor who had a prior SARS-CoV-2 infection. The CDR3 loop reads CSAEKAREQYF. The CDR3 DNA sequence: TGCAGTGCGGAAAAGGCGCGTGAGCAGTACTTC.